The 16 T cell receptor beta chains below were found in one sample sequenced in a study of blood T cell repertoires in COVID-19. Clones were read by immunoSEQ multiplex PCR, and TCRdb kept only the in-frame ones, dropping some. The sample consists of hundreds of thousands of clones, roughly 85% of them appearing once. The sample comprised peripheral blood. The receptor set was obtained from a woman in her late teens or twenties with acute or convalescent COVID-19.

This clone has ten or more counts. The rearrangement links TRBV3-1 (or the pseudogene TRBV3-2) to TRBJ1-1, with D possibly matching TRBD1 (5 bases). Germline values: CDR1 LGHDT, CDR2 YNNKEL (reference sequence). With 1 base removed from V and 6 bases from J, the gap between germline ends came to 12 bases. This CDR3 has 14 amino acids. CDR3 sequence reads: CASSQGSVRAEAFF. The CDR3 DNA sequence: TGTGCCAGCAGCCAAGGGTCGGTCAGGGCTGAAGCTTTCTTT.

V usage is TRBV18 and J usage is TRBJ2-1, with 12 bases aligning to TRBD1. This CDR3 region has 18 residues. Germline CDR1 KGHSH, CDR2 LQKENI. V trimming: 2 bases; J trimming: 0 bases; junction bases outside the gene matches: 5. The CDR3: CASSPWDRGQSSYNEQFF. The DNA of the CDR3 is TGTGCCAGCTCACCATGGGACAGGGGGCAAAGCTCCTACAATGAGCAGTTCTTC.

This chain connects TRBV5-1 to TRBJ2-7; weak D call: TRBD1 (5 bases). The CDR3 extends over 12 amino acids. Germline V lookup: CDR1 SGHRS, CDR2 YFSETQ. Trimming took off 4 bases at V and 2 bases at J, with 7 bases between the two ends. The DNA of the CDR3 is TGCGCCAGCAGCAGGGGTGCCTACGAGCAGTACTTC. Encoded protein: CASSRGAYEQYF. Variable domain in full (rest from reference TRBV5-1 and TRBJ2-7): KAGVTQTPRYLIKTRGQQVTLSCSPISGHRSVSWYQQTPGQGLQFLFEYFSETQRNKGNFPGRFSGRQFSNSRSEMNVSTLELGDSALYLCASSRGAYEQYFGPGTRLTVT.

The CDR3 sequence is CATAPQGPEPEAFF. For the CDR3, the DNA is TGTGCCACCGCGCCGCAGGGCCCTGAGCCTGAAGCTTTCTTT. The rearrangement joins TRBV2 to TRBJ1-1, with D possibly TRBD1 on 5 matching bases. Per the germline V gene, CDR1 is SNHLY and CDR2 is FYNNEI. This CDR3 is 14 amino acids long. V lost 10 bases to trimming and J lost 6 bases, with 21 bases between them.

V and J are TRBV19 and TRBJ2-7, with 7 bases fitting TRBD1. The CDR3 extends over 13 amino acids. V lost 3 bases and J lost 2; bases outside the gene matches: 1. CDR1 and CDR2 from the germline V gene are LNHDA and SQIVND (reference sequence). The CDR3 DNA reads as TGTGCCAGTAGTATTGACAGGGCCTACGAGCAGTACTTC. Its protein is CASSIDRAYEQYF. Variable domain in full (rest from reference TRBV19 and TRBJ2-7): DGGITQSPKYLFRKEGQNVTLSCEQNLNHDAMYWYRQDPGQGLRLIYYSQIVNDFQKGDIAEGYSVSREKKESFPLTVTSAQKNPTAFYLCASSIDRAYEQYFGPGTRLTVT.

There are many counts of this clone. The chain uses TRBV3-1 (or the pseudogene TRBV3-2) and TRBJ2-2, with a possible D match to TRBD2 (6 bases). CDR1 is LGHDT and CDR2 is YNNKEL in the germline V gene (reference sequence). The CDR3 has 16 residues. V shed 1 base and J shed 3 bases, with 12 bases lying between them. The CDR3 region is CASSQGGDGYTGELFF. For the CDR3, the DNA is TGTGCCAGCAGCCAAGGCGGGGACGGATACACCGGGGAGCTGTTTTTT.

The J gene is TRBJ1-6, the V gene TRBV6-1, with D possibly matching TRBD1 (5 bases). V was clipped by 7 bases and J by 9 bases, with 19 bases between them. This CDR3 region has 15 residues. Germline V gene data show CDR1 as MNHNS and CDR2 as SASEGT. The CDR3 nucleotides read TGTGCCAGCACCCCCAGCCCTGGGGCATTTTCACCCCTCCACTTT. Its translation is CASTPSPGAFSPLHF.

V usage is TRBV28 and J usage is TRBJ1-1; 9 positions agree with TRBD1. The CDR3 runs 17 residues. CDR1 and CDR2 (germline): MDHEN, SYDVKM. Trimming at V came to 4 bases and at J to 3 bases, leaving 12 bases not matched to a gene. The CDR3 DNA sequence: TGTGCCAGCAGTTCCCTTGGGGACAGGGACGGCGACACTGAAGCTTTCTTT. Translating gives CASSSLGDRDGDTEAFF. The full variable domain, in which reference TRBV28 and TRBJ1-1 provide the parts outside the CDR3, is DVKVTQSSRYLVKRTGEKVFLECVQDMDHENMFWYRQDPGLGLRLIYFSYDVKMKEKGDIPEGYSVSREKKERFSLILESASTNQTSMYLCASSSLGDRDGDTEAFFGQGTRLTVV.

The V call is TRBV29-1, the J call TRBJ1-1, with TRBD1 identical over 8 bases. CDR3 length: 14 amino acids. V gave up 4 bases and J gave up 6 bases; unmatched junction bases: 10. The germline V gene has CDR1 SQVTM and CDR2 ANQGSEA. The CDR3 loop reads CSVGAQGAPAEAFF. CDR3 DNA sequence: TGCAGCGTTGGGGCTCAGGGGGCGCCGGCTGAAGCTTTCTTT.

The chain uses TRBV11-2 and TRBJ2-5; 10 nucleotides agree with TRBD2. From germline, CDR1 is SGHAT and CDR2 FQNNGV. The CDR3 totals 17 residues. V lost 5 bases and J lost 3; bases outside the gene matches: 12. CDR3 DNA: TGTGCCAGCAGCCCGGTCCCAGCGGGGGGGAATGAAGAGACCCAGTACTTC. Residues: CASSPVPAGGNEETQYF.

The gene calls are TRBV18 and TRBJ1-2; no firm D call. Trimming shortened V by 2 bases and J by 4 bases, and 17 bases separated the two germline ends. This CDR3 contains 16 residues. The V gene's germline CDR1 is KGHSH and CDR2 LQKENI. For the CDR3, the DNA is TGTGCCAGCTCACCAAAGAGGGCAGAACCGCCCTATGGCTACACCTTC. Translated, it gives CASSPKRAEPPYGYTF.

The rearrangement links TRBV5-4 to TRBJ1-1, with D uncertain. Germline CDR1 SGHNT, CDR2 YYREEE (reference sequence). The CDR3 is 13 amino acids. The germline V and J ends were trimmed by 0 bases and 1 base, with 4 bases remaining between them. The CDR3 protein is CASSLGGNTEAFF. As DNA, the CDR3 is TGTGCCAGCAGCTTGGGCGGGAACACTGAAGCTTTCTTT.

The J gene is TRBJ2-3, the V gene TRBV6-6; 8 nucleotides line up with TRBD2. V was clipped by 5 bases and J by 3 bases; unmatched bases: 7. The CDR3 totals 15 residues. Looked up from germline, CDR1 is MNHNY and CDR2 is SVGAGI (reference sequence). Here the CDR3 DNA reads TGTGCCAGCAGTCGTAGCGGGGATGGGACAGATACGCAGTATTTT. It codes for CASSRSGDGTDTQYF.

CDR3 loop: CASSDRGEQPQHF. CDR3 nucleotide sequence: TGTGCCAGCAGTGACAGGGGGGAACAGCCCCAGCATTTT. This chain links TRBV2 with TRBJ1-5; 7 bases fit TRBD1. From germline, CDR1 is SNHLY and CDR2 FYNNEI. Trimming cost V 3 bases and J 7 bases; bases outside gene matches: 3. The CDR3 loop spans 13 amino acids.

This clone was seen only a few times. CDR3 in amino acids: CASSDRGFLLAPLHF. The CDR3 nucleotides read TGTGCCAGCAGCGACAGGGGGTTCCTGCTAGCACCCCTCCACTTT. V gene TRBV7-6 combines with J gene TRBJ1-6, with 9 bases aligning to TRBD1. Germline V gene data show CDR1 as SGHVS and CDR2 as FNYEAQ. After removal of 5 bases from V and 11 bases from J, the junction contained 10 bases not matched to a gene. The CDR3 has 15 amino acids.

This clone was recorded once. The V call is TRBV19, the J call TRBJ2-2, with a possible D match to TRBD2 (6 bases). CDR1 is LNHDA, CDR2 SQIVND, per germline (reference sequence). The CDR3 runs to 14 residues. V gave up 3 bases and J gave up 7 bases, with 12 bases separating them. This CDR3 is CASSIQGLIGELFF. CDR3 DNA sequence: TGTGCCAGTAGTATCCAGGGACTGATCGGGGAGCTGTTTTTT.